Listed below are T cell receptor beta chains from one sample, sequenced in a study of blood T cell repertoires in COVID-19. Here immunoSEQ multiplex PCR was the method, and the copy in TCRdb shows in-frame clones only, minus some. The table lists about 16,000 clones, around nine tenths of them singletons. The sample comprised peripheral blood. Receptors were obtained from an elderly woman with COVID-19, enrolled during active disease. Both conserved end residues are part of each CDR3. D genes are given only for firm matches. Expanded clones get a size class; other rows say once, few or many, or leave the size out.

NA | TRBJ2-1 | NA | TRBV4-2 | TGTGCCAGCAGCCAAGTTGGCGGGATCGCCACCCACAATGAGCAGTTCTTC | CASSQVGGIATHNEQFF
NA | TRBJ2-5 | once | TRBV24-1 | TGTGCCACCAGTGATTCCCGGTGGGGCGGCTTCCAAGAGACCCAGTACTTC | CATSDSRWGGFQETQYF
NA | TRBJ2-7 | NA | TRBV21-1 | TGTGCCAGCAGGCGTAGCTCCAGCGAGCAGTACTTC | CASRRSSSEQYF
NA | TRBJ2-7 | NA | TRBV9 | TGTGCCAGCAGCGCCAGACCGGGCTCCTACGAGCAGTACTTC | CASSARPGSYEQYF
NA | TRBJ1-1 | NA | TRBV5-1 | TGCGCCAGCAGCTTAACCAGGGGGAACACTGAAGCTTTCTTT | CASSLTRGNTEAFF
NA | TRBJ2-1 | once | TRBV11-2 | TGTGCCAGCAGCTTAGGACATTACAATGAGCAGTTCTTC | CASSLGHYNEQFF
TRBD1 | TRBJ2-7 | NA | TRBV6-4 | TGTGCCAGCAGTTCCGGGACAGGGCTGGGAGACTTC | CASSSGTGLGDF
TRBD1 | TRBJ1-5 | NA | TRBV28 | TGTGCCAGCACCAGGGGGTTCGATCAGCCCCAGCATTTT | CASTRGFDQPQHF
TRBD1 | TRBJ1-5 | NA | TRBV5-6 | TGTGCCAGCAGCCCGGACAGGGGTACCAGCAATCAGCCCCAGCATTTT | CASSPDRGTSNQPQHF
NA | TRBJ2-2 | NA | TRBV5-1 | TGCGCCAGCAGCTTGGGAGAGCCGACCGGGGAGCTGTTTTTT | CASSLGEPTGELFF
TRBD2 | TRBJ2-1 | NA | TRBV18 | TGTGCCAGCTCACCACCGGGACTACCCCACAATGAGCAGTTCTTC | CASSPPGLPHNEQFF
NA | TRBJ1-5 | NA | TRBV6-6 | TGTGCCAGCAGTGAGAGACTTAGCAATCAGCCCCAGCATTTT | CASSERLSNQPQHF
NA | TRBJ2-3 | NA | TRBV6-2/TRBV6-3 | TGTGCCAGCAGTTCCGTACTAGATACGCAGTATTTT | CASSSVLDTQYF
NA | TRBJ1-5 | NA | TRBV6-1 | TGTGCCAGCAGTGATACGGCCCAGCATTTT | CASSDTAQHF
TRBD1 | TRBJ1-6 | NA | TRBV3-1/TRBV3-2 | TGTGCCAGCAGCCGGTACCGGGACAGGGGGAATTCACCCCTCCACTTT | CASSRYRDRGNSPLHF
NA | TRBJ1-3 | NA | TRBV18 | TGTGCCAGCTCACCAGTTCAGGCTACAACTGGAAACACCATATATTTT | CASSPVQATTGNTIYF
NA | TRBJ1-2 | NA | TRBV10-3 | TGTGCCATCAGTGAGTTACAGGGAAGCTATGGCTACACCTTC | CAISELQGSYGYTF
NA | TRBJ2-5 | NA | TRBV5-1 | TGCGCCAGCAGCTTACCGGGGTCCTTCGAGACCCAGTACTTC | CASSLPGSFETQYF
TRBD1 | TRBJ1-1 | NA | TRBV19 | TGTGCCAGTAGTATCAGAGTTAGGGACAGGGTGGACACTGAAGCTTTCTTT | CASSIRVRDRVDTEAFF
NA | TRBJ2-1 | NA | TRBV19 | TGTGCCAGTAGTGAACTAGCTGCTGAGCAGTTCTTC | CASSELAAEQFF
TRBD1 | TRBJ2-7 | few | TRBV2 | TGTGCCAGCAGTAGCCAGCAGGGGGACGAGCAGTACTTC | CASSSQQGDEQYF
TRBD1 | TRBJ2-1 | NA | TRBV7-2 | TGTGCCAGCAGCTTAGCGCCGGGACAGGGATTTGAGCAGTTCTTC | CASSLAPGQGFEQFF
NA | TRBJ1-4 | once | TRBV6-1 | TGTGCCAGCAGTGAACGGCTACAGGTTACTAATGAAAAACTGTTTTTT | CASSERLQVTNEKLFF
NA | TRBJ1-4 | few | TRBV5-1 | TGCGCCAGCGGGCGGGTTAGTAATGAAAAACTGTTTTTT | CASGRVSNEKLFF
TRBD2 | TRBJ2-3 | NA | TRBV9 | TGTGCCAGCAGCGTCCCCCCGGGGTTTAGCGGGGGATACACAGATACGCAGTATTTT | CASSVPPGFSGGYTDTQYF